This is a list of T cell receptor beta chains from one sample in a study of beta chain features in type 1 diabetes. The assay was immunoSEQ multiplex PCR, and TCRdb's table has in-frame clones only and misses some. The table shows about 170,000 clones, with approximately 7.8% occurring only once. The sample taken for sequencing was central memory CD4+ T cells from blood. The receptors stem from a woman in her 40s with type 1 diabetes. Each CDR3 is given with its conserved first and last residue. A D gene is named only where the DNA matches it firmly. Expanded clones get a size class; other rows say once, few or many, or leave the size out.

clone_size j_call v_call d_call cdr3_nt cdr3_aa
. TRBJ2-3 TRBV5-1 TRBD1 TGCGCCAGCAGCTTGGGGGACAGGGCGCGCACAGATACGCAGTATTTT CASSLGDRARTDTQYF
. TRBJ1-4 TRBV29-1 TRBD1 TGCAGCGCCGGGACAGGGAATGAAAAACTGTTTTTT CSAGTGNEKLFF
few TRBJ2-1 TRBV28 TRBD1 TGTGCCAGCAGCCCAGGACAGGGCGATGAGCAGTTCTTC CASSPGQGDEQFF
few TRBJ2-7 TRBV6-5 TRBD1 TGTGCCAGCAGGGACAGGGGTCCCTACGAGCAGTACTTC CASRDRGPYEQYF
few TRBJ2-7 TRBV28 TRBD2 TGTGCCAGCATCCCGAGGGCGGGAGCGAGGTTTGTCGAGCAGTACTTC CASIPRAGARFVEQYF
few TRBJ2-7 TRBV14 . TGTGCCAGCAGCCATCGGGGGAACAACGAGCAGTACTTC CASSHRGNNEQYF
. TRBJ2-5 TRBV4-2 TRBD2 TGTGCCAGCAGCCAAGGGGCTAGCGGGGGGATTCAAGAGACCCAGTACTTC CASSQGASGGIQETQYF
. TRBJ1-1 TRBV10-3 TRBD1 TGTGCCATCAGTCCCGGGACAGGGTCGAGAGTTTTCTTT CAISPGTGSRVFF
. TRBJ2-5 TRBV5-1 . TGCGCCAGCCGACAAGACCAAGAGACCCAGTACTTC CASRQDQETQYF
few TRBJ1-1 TRBV5-6 . TGTGCCAGCAGCCCAACATTTTTCGGGACACTCCCGAACACTGAAGCTTTCTTT CASSPTFFGTLPNTEAFF
. TRBJ1-1 TRBV29-1 . TGCAGCGTTGGCGGAGGAGGGACTGAAGCTTTCTTT CSVGGGGTEAFF
. TRBJ2-1 TRBV2 TRBD1 TGTGCCAGCAGAGCGGACAGGGGAGACAACAATGAGCAGTTCTTC CASRADRGDNNEQFF
few TRBJ2-1 TRBV5-1 TRBD2 TGCGCCAGCAGCTGGTCGGGAGGGTCCTACAATGAGCAGTTCTTC CASSWSGGSYNEQFF
few TRBJ1-2 TRBV7-2 . TGTGCCAGCAGTCCAGGACGGTCCTCCAACGGGAACACCTTC CASSPGRSSNGNTF
. TRBJ1-1 TRBV9 . TGTGCCAGTGGACAGCAACAGGGCACTGAAGCTTTCTTT CASGQQQGTEAFF
. TRBJ2-1 TRBV7-9 . TGTGCCAGCAGCTTAAACCGGGGGAGTAGCTCCTACAATGAGCAGTTCTTC CASSLNRGSSSYNEQFF
many TRBJ2-3 TRBV28 TRBD1 TGTGCCAGCAGTGACAGGGAAGGGTGGCCCACAGATACGCAGTATTTT CASSDREGWPTDTQYF
. TRBJ1-5 TRBV10-3 . TGTGCCATCAGTGACAGGGATCAGCCCCAGCATTTT CAISDRDQPQHF
many TRBJ2-1 TRBV5-8 . TGTGCCAGCAGCTTTCGAGGCCACTACAATGAGCAGTTCTTC CASSFRGHYNEQFF
few TRBJ1-5 TRBV4-3 . TGCGCCAGCAGCCAAGATCCAGGAGGGCGCCAGCCCCAGCATTTT CASSQDPGGRQPQHF
. TRBJ2-5 TRBV30 TRBD2 TGTGCCTGGAGCCGGGGACTAGGCCAAGAGACCCAGTACTTC CAWSRGLGQETQYF
few TRBJ1-2 TRBV10-3 . TGTGCCTCCCAGGACAGCGGCGGCTACACCTTC CASQDSGGYTF
few TRBJ2-7 TRBV7-3 . TGTGCCAGCAGCTCAGAGCAGTACTTC CASSSEQYF
few TRBJ1-1 TRBV5-1 . TGCGCCAGCAGCTTCGGAGGGGAGCAAGCTTTCTTT CASSFGGEQAFF
few TRBJ1-4 TRBV7-2 . TGTGCCAGCAGCTTACAGGGGACGGAAAAACTGTTTTTT CASSLQGTEKLFF
. TRBJ2-1 TRBV7-3 . TGTGCCAGCAGCTTAAGTCGAGCGGTCGAGCAGTTCTTC CASSLSRAVEQFF